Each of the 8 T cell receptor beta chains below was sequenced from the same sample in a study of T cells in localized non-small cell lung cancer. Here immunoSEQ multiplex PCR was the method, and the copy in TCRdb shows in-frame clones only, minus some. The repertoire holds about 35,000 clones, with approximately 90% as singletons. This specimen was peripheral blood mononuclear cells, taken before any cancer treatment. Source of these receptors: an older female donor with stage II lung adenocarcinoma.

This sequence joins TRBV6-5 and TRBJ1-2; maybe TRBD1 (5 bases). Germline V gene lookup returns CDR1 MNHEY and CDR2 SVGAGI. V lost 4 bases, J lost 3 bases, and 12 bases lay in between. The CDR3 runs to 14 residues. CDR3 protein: CASSSGTDYYGYTF. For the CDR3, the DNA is TGTGCCAGCAGTTCAGGGACTGATTACTATGGCTACACCTTC.

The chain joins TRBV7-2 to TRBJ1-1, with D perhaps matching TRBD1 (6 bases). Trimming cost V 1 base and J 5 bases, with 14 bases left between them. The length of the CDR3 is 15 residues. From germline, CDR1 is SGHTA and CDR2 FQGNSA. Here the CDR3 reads CASSLDLGGGTEAFF. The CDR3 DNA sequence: TGTGCCAGCAGCTTAGATCTAGGGGGAGGTACTGAAGCTTTCTTT.

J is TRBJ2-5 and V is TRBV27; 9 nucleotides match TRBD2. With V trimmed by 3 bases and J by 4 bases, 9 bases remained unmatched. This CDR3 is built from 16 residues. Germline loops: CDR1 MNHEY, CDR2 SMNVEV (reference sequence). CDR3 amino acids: CASSFSVSGGPETQYF. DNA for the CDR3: TGTGCCAGCAGTTTTTCAGTTAGCGGGGGACCAGAGACCCAGTACTTC.

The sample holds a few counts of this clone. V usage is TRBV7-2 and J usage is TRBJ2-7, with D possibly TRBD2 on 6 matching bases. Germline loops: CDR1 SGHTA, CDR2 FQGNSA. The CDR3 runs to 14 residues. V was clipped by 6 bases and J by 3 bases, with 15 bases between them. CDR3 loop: CASSLHPGDYEQYF. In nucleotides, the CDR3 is TGTGCCAGCAGTCTCCATCCGGGGGACTACGAGCAGTACTTC.

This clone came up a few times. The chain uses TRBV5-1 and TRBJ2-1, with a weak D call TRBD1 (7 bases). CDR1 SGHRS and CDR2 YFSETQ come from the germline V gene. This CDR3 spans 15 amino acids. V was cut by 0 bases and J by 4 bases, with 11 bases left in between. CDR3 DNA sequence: TGCGCCAGCAGCTTGGTGTCAGGGGGGTACAATGAGCAGTTCTTC. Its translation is CASSLVSGGYNEQFF.

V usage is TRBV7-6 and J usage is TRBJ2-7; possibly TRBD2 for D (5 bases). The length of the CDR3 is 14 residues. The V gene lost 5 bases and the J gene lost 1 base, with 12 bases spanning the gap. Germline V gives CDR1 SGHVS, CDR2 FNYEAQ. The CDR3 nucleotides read TGTGCCAGCAGCGCTGGACTGCGGTCCTACGAGCAGTACTTC. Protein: CASSAGLRSYEQYF.

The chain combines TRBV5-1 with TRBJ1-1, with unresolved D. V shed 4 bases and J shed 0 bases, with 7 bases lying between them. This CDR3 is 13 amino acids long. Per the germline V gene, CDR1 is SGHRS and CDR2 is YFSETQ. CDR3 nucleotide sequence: TGCGCCAGCAGCCTAGAAGTGAACACTGAAGCTTTCTTT. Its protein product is CASSLEVNTEAFF.

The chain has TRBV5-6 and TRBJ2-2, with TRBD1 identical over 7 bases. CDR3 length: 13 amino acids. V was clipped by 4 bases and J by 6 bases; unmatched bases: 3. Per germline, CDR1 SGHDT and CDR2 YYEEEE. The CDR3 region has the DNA TGTGCCAGCAGCATAACAGGGGCCGGGGAGCTGTTTTTT. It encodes CASSITGAGELFF.